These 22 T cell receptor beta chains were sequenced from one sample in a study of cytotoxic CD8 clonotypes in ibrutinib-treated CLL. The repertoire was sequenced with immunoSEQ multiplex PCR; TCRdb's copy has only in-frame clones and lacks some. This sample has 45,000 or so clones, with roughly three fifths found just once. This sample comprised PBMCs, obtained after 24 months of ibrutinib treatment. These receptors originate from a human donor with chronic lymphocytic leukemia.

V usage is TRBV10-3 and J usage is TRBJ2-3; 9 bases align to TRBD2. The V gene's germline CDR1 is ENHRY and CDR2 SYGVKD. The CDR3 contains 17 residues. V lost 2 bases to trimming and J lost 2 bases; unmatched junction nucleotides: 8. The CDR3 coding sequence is TGTGCCATCAGTGAGCCGAGAAGCGGGGGGCTCACAGATACGCAGTATTTT. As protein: CAISEPRSGGLTDTQYF.

CDR3 in DNA: TGTGCCAGCAGCCCCAGGGGGGGGGCTTCCTACGAGCAGTACTTC. Translation: CASSPRGGASYEQYF. This rearrangement joins TRBV5-6 to TRBJ2-7; D possibly uses TRBD1 or TRBD2 (7 bases each). Germline values: CDR1 SGHDT, CDR2 YYEEEE. There are 15 residues in the CDR3. V was shortened by 4 bases and J by 1 base, with 15 bases between the two germline ends.

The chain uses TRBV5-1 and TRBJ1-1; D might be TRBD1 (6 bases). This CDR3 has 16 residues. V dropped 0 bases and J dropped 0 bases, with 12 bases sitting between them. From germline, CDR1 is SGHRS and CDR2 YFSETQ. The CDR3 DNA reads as TGCGCCAGCAGCTTGGCCGCGGGGGCCCTGAACACTGAAGCTTTCTTT. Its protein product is CASSLAAGALNTEAFF. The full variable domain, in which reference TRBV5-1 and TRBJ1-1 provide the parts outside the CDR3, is KAGVTQTPRYLIKTRGQQVTLSCSPISGHRSVSWYQQTPGQGLQFLFEYFSETQRNKGNFPGRFSGRQFSNSRSEMNVSTLELGDSALYLCASSLAAGALNTEAFFGQGTRLTVV.

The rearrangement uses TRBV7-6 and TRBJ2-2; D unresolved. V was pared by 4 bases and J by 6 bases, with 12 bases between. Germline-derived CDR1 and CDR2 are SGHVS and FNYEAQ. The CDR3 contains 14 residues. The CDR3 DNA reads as TGTGCCAGCAGCTCCCTCCCGTCCGCCGGGGAGCTGTTTTTT. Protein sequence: CASSSLPSAGELFF.

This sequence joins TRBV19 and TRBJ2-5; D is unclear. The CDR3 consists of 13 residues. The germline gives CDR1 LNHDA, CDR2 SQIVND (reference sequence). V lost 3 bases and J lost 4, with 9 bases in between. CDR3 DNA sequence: TGTGCCAGTAGTATGCAAAATGGAGAGACCCAGTACTTC. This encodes CASSMQNGETQYF.

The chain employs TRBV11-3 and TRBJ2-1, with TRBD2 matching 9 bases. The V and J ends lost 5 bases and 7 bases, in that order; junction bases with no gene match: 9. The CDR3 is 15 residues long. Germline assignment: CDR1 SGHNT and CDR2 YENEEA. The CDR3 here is CASSPGGLAKNEQFF. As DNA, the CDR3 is TGTGCCAGCAGCCCTGGGGGACTAGCAAAGAATGAGCAGTTCTTC.

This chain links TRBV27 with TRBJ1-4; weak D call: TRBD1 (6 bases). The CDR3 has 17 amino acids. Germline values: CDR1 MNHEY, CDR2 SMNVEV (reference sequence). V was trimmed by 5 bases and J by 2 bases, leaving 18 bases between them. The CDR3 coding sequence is TGTGCCAGCAGTCCCAGGGTTGGGGGGCGTACTAATGAAAAACTGTTTTTT. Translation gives CASSPRVGGRTNEKLFF.

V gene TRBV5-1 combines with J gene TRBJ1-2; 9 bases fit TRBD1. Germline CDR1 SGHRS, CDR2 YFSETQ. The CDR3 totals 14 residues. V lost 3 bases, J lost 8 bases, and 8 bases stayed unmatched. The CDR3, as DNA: TGCGCCAGCAGCTCGGGACAGGGCGTCGCCGGCTACACCTTC. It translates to CASSSGQGVAGYTF. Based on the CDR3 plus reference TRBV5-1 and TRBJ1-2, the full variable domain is KAGVTQTPRYLIKTRGQQVTLSCSPISGHRSVSWYQQTPGQGLQFLFEYFSETQRNKGNFPGRFSGRQFSNSRSEMNVSTLELGDSALYLCASSSGQGVAGYTFGSGTRLTVV.

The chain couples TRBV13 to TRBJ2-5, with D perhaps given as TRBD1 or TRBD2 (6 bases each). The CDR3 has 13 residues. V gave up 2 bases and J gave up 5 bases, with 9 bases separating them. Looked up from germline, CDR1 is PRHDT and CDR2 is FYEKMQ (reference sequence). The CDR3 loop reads CASSLTGAETQYF. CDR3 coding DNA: TGTGCCAGCAGCTTAACGGGGGCGGAGACCCAGTACTTC.

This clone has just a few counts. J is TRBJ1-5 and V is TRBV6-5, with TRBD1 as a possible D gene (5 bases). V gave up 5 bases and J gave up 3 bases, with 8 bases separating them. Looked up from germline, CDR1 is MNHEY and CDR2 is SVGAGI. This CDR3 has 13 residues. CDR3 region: CASSRGVNQPQHF. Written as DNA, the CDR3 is TGTGCCAGCAGTCGGGGCGTCAATCAGCCCCAGCATTTT.

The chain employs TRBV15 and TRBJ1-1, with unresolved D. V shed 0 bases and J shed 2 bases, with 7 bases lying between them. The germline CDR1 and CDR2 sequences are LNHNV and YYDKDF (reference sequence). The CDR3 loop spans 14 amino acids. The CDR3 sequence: CATSREWGNTEAFF. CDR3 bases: TGTGCCACCAGCAGAGAGTGGGGTAACACTGAAGCTTTCTTT.

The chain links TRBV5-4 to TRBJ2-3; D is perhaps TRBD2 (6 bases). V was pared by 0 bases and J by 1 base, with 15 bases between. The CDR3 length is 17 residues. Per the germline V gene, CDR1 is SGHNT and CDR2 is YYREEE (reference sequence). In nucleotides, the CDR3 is TGTGCCAGCAGCTTGGGTGGGACTTTCCTTGGCACAGATACGCAGTATTTT. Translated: CASSLGGTFLGTDTQYF.

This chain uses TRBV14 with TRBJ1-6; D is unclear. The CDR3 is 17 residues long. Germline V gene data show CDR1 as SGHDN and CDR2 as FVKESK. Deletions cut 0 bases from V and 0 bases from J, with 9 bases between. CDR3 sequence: CASSQDRSSSYNSPLHF. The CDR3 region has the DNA TGTGCCAGCAGCCAAGATCGCTCCAGCTCCTATAATTCACCCCTCCACTTT.

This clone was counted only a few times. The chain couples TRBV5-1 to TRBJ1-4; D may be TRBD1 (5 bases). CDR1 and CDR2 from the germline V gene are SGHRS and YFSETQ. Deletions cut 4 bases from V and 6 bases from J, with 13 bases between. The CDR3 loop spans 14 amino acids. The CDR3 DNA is TGCGCCAGCAGCACCGGGACTGCCGATGAAAAACTGTTTTTT. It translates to CASSTGTADEKLFF.

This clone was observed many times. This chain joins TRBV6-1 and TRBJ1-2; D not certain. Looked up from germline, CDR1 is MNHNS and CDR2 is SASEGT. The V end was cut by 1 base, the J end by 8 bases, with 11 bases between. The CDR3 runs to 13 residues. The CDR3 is CASSEVALLGYTF. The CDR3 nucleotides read TGTGCCAGCAGTGAAGTGGCCCTCTTAGGCTACACCTTC.

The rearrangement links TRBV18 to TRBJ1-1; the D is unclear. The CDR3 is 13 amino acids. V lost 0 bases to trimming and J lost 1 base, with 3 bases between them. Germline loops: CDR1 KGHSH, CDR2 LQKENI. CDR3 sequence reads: CASSPPQNTEAFF. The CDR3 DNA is TGTGCCAGCTCACCACCGCAGAACACTGAAGCTTTCTTT.

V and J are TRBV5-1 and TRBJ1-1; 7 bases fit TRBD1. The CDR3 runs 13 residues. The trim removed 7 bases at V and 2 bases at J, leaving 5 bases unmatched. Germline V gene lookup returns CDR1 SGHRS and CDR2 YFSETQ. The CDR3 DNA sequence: TGCGCCAGCGGCTACAGGGGCAACACTGAAGCTTTCTTT. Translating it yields CASGYRGNTEAFF.

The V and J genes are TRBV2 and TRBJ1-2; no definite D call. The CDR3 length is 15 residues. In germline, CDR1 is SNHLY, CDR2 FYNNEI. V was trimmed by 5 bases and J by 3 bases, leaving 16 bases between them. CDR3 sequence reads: CASSPTGLRDYGYTF. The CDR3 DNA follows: TGTGCCAGCAGTCCAACGGGTCTTCGGGACTATGGCTACACCTTC. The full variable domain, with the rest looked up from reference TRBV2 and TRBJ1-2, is EPEVTQTPSHQVTQMGQEVILRCVPISNHLYFYWYRQILGQKVEFLVSFYNNEISEKSEIFDDQFSVERPDGSNFTLKIRSTKLEDSAMYFCASSPTGLRDYGYTFGSGTRLTVV.

CDR3 region: CASSLTNTGELFF. The CDR3 DNA follows: TGCGCCAGCAGCTTGACCAACACCGGGGAGCTGTTTTTT. V usage is TRBV5-1 and J usage is TRBJ2-2; D not resolved. In germline, CDR1 is SGHRS, CDR2 YFSETQ. CDR3 size: 13 residues. Trimming pared 1 base from V and 2 bases from J, leaving 3 bases between.

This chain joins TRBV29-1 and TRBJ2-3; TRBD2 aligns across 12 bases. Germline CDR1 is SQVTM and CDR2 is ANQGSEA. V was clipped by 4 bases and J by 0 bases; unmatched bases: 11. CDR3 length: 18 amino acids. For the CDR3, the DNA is TGCAGCGTTGCAGGACTAGCGGGGTTTGCTTTGAGCACAGATACGCAGTATTTT. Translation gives CSVAGLAGFALSTDTQYF.

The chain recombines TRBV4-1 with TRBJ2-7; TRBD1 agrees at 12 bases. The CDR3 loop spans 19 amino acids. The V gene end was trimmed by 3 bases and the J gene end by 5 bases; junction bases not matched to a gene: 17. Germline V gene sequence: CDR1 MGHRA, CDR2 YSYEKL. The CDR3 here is CASSQDDSGAGQGADEQYF. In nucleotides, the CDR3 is TGCGCCAGCAGCCAGGACGATAGCGGGGCGGGACAGGGGGCTGACGAGCAGTACTTC.

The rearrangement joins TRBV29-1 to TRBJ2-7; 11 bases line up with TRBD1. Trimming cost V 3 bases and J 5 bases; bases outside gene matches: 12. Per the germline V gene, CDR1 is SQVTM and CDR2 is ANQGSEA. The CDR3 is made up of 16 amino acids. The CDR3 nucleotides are TGCAGCGTTGAGTTAAGTCCCGGGACAGGGGGAGACGAGCAGTACTTC. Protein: CSVELSPGTGGDEQYF.